These T cell receptor beta chains were read from a single sample in a study of cytomegalovirus exposure and HLA in healthy donors. The assay was immunoSEQ multiplex PCR, and TCRdb's table has in-frame clones only and misses some. This sample has 200,000 or so clones, with more than 75% found just once. The sequenced sample consisted of PBMCs. These receptors were taken from a male donor in good health and CMV-seropositive. The CDR3 runs from the conserved cysteine through the conserved F or W. A D gene is named only where the DNA matches it firmly. Clone size is stated in some rows and not others, as once, few, many or a class when expanded.

V	J	size	D	DNA	CDR3
TRBV6-5	TRBJ2-1	once	NA	TGTGCCAGCAGTTACCTCGGACAGTACAATGAGCAGTTCTTC	CASSYLGQYNEQFF
TRBV21-1	TRBJ2-3	NA	NA	TGTGCCAGCAGCAAATGCGCCCTTGGAGGGATGCCCACAGATACGCAGTATTTT	CASSKCALGGMPTDTQYF
TRBV30	TRBJ1-2	NA	NA	TGTGCCTGGAAGGCAGACCGGGGCTATGGCTACACCTTC	CAWKADRGYGYTF
TRBV19	TRBJ2-2	NA	TRBD1	TGTGCCACCGCCGGGACAGATAACACCGGGGAGCTGTTTTTT	CATAGTDNTGELFF
TRBV19	TRBJ1-1	NA	NA	TGTGCCAGTAGTATTAATGAGGGAGGGACTGAAGCTTTCTTT	CASSINEGGTEAFF
TRBV6-1	TRBJ1-4	NA	NA	TGTGCCAGCAGTGTTTCTTGGCGGGGGGCGAATGAAAAACTGTTTTTT	CASSVSWRGANEKLFF
TRBV29-1	TRBJ2-2	NA	NA	TGCAGCGTTGAACCCGGGAACACCGGGGAGCTGTTTTTT	CSVEPGNTGELFF
TRBV11-2	TRBJ1-3	few	TRBD1	TGTGCCAGCAGCCCCAGTTGGACAGGGGGAAACACCATATATTTT	CASSPSWTGGNTIYF
TRBV12-2	TRBJ2-6	NA	NA	TGTGCAAGTCGCTTAGTTACAACGGGAGGGGCCAACGTCCTGACTTTC	CASRLVTTGGANVLTF
TRBV7-3	TRBJ2-5	NA	NA	TGTGCCAGCAGCTTAACCGCGCAGAGGCAAGAGACCCAGTACTTC	CASSLTAQRQETQYF
TRBV11-2	TRBJ2-7	NA	NA	TGTGCCAGCCAGGAGGGCTACGAGCAGTACTTC	CASQEGYEQYF
TRBV27	TRBJ2-7	NA	TRBD2	TGTGCCAGCACGGGATCTAGCGGGGGTTCCTACGAGCAGTACTTC	CASTGSSGGSYEQYF
TRBV18	TRBJ1-1	once	NA	TGTGCCAGCTCACCACCGCAGCGCACTGAAGCTTTCTTT	CASSPPQRTEAFF
TRBV9	TRBJ1-2	NA	NA	TGTGCCAGCAGCGTATCAACGGGGACACCCAGTTATACTAACTATGGCTACACCTTC	CASSVSTGTPSYTNYGYTF
TRBV20-1	TRBJ2-7	NA	TRBD1	TGCAGTGCCCTGACAGGGAACGAGCAGTACTTC	CSALTGNEQYF
TRBV7-9	TRBJ2-2	NA	TRBD2	TGTGCCAGCAGCTTACTAGCGGGAGACACCGGGGAGCTGTTTTTT	CASSLLAGDTGELFF
TRBV11-2	TRBJ2-7	NA	TRBD1	TGTGCCAGCGGACAGGGTGACTATCCCTACGAGCAGTACTTC	CASGQGDYPYEQYF
TRBV25-1	TRBJ1-2	NA	NA	TGTGCCAGCAGTGTCCTATGGGGCTACACCTTC	CASSVLWGYTF
TRBV2	TRBJ2-2	NA	TRBD1	TGTGCCAGGGGACAGGGGGCCCCAAACACCGGGGAGCTGTTTTTT	CARGQGAPNTGELFF
TRBV4-3	TRBJ2-2	once	NA	TGCGCCAGCAGCCAATTTTTGGACAGTAACACCGGGGAGCTGTTTTTT	CASSQFLDSNTGELFF
TRBV5-1	TRBJ1-2	NA	NA	TGCGCCAGCAGCTTGACAACGCCACCCGCTAACTATGGCTACACCTTC	CASSLTTPPANYGYTF
TRBV9	TRBJ2-1	NA	TRBD2	TGTGCCAGCAGCGGTAGCGGGGGTTCCTACAATGAGCAGTTCTTC	CASSGSGGSYNEQFF
TRBV7-6	TRBJ2-3	NA	TRBD2	TGTGCCAGCAGCTCCCTGGGTAGCGGGGCCGCAGATACGCAGTATTTT	CASSSLGSGAADTQYF
TRBV27	TRBJ2-2	NA	TRBD2	TGTGCCAGCAGTTTCTTCCGGACTAGCGGGAGGGCCCAGAACACCGGGGAGCTGTTTTTT	CASSFFRTSGRAQNTGELFF
TRBV5-1	TRBJ2-3	NA	NA	TGCGCCAGCAGCTCTCAACAGGGTCTCACAGATACGCAGTATTTT	CASSSQQGLTDTQYF
TRBV11-2	TRBJ2-7	NA	TRBD2	TGTGCCAGCACCTTCCTAGCGGGAGGTGATAACGAGCAGTACTTC	CASTFLAGGDNEQYF
TRBV7-3	TRBJ2-5	NA	NA	TGTGCCAGCAGCCCCGGGACTCAAGAGACCCAGTACTTC	CASSPGTQETQYF
TRBV9	TRBJ1-4	few	NA	TGTGCCAGCAGCGGAATACAGGGAAACGGGGCTAATGAAAAACTGTTTTTT	CASSGIQGNGANEKLFF
TRBV27	TRBJ2-5	NA	NA	TGTGCCAGTAAGCTCCTGGCAGCGGGCTCTCAAGAGACCCAGTACTTC	CASKLLAAGSQETQYF
TRBV18	TRBJ1-2	few	NA	TGTGCCAGCTCACCGGGGGGTGATTTTTATGGCTACACCTTC	CASSPGGDFYGYTF
TRBV2	TRBJ2-5	NA	NA	TGTGCCAGCCGTGGCCAGGGGTTTTCTCAAGAGACCCAGTACTTC	CASRGQGFSQETQYF
TRBV6-1	TRBJ1-2	NA	NA	TGTGCCAGCATTTTCTGGCCATCAGCTAACTATGGCTACACCTTC	CASIFWPSANYGYTF
TRBV25-1	TRBJ1-5	NA	NA	TGTGCCAGCAGTGATCGAGGGGGGGCTTTCAATCAGCCCCAGCATTTT	CASSDRGGAFNQPQHF
TRBV4-1	TRBJ2-7	NA	NA	TGCGCCAGCAGCCATCACCGAGACCAGAGAGGCGAGCAGTACTTC	CASSHHRDQRGEQYF
TRBV4-1	TRBJ1-4	once	TRBD1	TGCGCCAGCAGGTTCAACAGGGGGACTAATGAAAAACTGTTTTTT	CASRFNRGTNEKLFF
TRBV10-3	TRBJ2-5	NA	TRBD1	TGTGCCATCAGCGCCAAGACAGGGGTGACCCAGTACTTC	CAISAKTGVTQYF
TRBV7-3	TRBJ1-1	NA	TRBD1	TGTGCCAGCAGCCCCGGGACAGTTGGCACTGAAGCTTTCTTT	CASSPGTVGTEAFF
TRBV11-3	TRBJ2-3	NA	NA	TGTGCCAGCAGCTTACAGGGCACAGATACGCAGTATTTT	CASSLQGTDTQYF
TRBV4-1	TRBJ1-1	once	NA	TGCGCCAGCAGCCAAGACGCCGGGGGGGCCCCACCTCAAGCTTTCTTT	CASSQDAGGAPPQAFF
TRBV4-1	TRBJ1-2	few	TRBD1	TGCGCCACAGGGGGGTGGGTCGGCGGCTACACCTTC	CATGGWVGGYTF
TRBV27	TRBJ2-7	NA	TRBD2	TGTGCCAGCAGTGAACTAGCGCGTGGAACTGATGAGCAGTACTTC	CASSELARGTDEQYF
TRBV5-1	TRBJ1-2	NA	NA	TGCGCCAGCAGCCAGAACCCGGGACAAGACTACACCTTC	CASSQNPGQDYTF
TRBV7-9	TRBJ1-5	NA	NA	TGTGCCAGCAGCTTAGGGGGCGGTCAGCCCCAGCATTTT	CASSLGGGQPQHF
TRBV5-1	TRBJ2-5	NA	TRBD2	TGCGCCAGCAGCTTGACGAATAGCGGGAGGGACCGGAAGACCCAGTACTTC	CASSLTNSGRDRKTQYF
TRBV4-3	TRBJ1-1	NA	TRBD1	TGCGCCAGCAGCCCCGAACAGGGGTCGGGTGAAGCTTTCTTT	CASSPEQGSGEAFF
TRBV29-1	TRBJ2-7	few	NA	TGCAGCGGGGTCCAGGGGTCAGGCTCCTACGAGCAGTACTTC	CSGVQGSGSYEQYF
TRBV5-1	TRBJ2-5	NA	TRBD2	TGCGCCAGCAGCTTACCCTGGCCGGTATCTACTAGCGGGAGCGAAAGGGAGACCCAGTACTTC	CASSLPWPVSTSGSERETQYF
TRBV6-4	TRBJ2-7	NA	NA	TGTGCCAGCAGTGCCCGTAGTGATGGGCAGCAGTACTTC	CASSARSDGQQYF
TRBV13	TRBJ2-7	NA	NA	TGTGCCAGCAGCTTAGGACTAACTACCTACGAGCAGTACTTC	CASSLGLTTYEQYF
TRBV5-1	TRBJ2-1	once	TRBD1	TGCGCCAGCAGCACAGGACAGGGGGGAGTCAATGAGCAGTTCTTC	CASSTGQGGVNEQFF
TRBV29-1	TRBJ2-7	NA	TRBD2	TGCAGCGTTGGGGGGGGGACTAGCGGCTATGAGCAGTACTTC	CSVGGGTSGYEQYF
TRBV9	TRBJ1-6	few	TRBD1	TGTGCCAGCAGCGTCCGGGACAGGGAAAATTCACCCCTCCACTTT	CASSVRDRENSPLHF
TRBV6-1	TRBJ1-1	few	NA	TGTGCCAGCAGTGAACAGGGGTTTCCGAACACTGAAGCTTTCTTT	CASSEQGFPNTEAFF
TRBV4-1	TRBJ1-2	NA	NA	TGCGCCAGCAGCCAAGAAGGGGGATATGGCTACACCTTC	CASSQEGGYGYTF
TRBV10-2	TRBJ2-7	NA	NA	TGCGCCACCCTTCGGACAGAATCCTACGAGCAGTACTTC	CATLRTESYEQYF
TRBV9	TRBJ2-3	few	TRBD1	TGTGCCAGCAGCGTACTACAGGGGGCCCTCACAGATACGCAGTATTTT	CASSVLQGALTDTQYF